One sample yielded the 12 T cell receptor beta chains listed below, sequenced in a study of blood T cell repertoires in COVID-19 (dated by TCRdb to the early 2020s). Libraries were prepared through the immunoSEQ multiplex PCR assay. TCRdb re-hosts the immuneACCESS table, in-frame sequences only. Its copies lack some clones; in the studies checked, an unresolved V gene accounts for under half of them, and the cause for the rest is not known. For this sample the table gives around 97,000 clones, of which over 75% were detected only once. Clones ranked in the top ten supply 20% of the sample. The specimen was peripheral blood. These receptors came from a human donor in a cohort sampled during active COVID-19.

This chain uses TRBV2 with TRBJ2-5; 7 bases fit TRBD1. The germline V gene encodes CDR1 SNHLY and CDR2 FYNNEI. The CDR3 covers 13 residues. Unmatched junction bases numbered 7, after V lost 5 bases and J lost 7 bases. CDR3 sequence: CASSTRTGGTQYF. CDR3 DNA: TGTGCCAGCAGTACCCGGACAGGAGGGACCCAGTACTTC.

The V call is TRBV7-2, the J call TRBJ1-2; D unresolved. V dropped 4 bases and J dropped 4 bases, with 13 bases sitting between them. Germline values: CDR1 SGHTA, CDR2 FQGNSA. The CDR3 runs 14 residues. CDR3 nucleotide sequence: TGTGCCAGCAGCTCCCCAGATGGGCGCTATGGCTACACCTTC. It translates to CASSSPDGRYGYTF.

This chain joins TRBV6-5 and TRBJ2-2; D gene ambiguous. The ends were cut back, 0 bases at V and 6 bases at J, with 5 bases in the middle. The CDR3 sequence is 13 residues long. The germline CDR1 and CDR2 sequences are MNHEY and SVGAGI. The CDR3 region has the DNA TGTGCCAGCAGTTACTCGGCTCCCGGGGAGCTGTTTTTT. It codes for CASSYSAPGELFF.

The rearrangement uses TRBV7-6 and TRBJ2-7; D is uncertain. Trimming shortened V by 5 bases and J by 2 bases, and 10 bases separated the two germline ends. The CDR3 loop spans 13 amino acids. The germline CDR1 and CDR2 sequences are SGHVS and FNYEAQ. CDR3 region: CASSQTATYEQYF. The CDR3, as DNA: TGTGCCAGCAGCCAAACTGCGACCTACGAGCAGTACTTC.

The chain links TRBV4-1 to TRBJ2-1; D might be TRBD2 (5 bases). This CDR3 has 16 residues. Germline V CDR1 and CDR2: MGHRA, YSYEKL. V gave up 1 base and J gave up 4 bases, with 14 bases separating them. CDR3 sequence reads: CASSQGRERNYNEQFF. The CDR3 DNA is TGCGCCAGCAGCCAAGGTAGGGAGAGGAATTACAATGAGCAGTTCTTC.

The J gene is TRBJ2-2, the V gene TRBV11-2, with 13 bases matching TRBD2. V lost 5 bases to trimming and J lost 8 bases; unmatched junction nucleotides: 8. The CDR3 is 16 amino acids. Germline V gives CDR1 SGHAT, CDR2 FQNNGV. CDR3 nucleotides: TGTGCCAGCAGCACTACTAGCGGGAGGGCCACGGGGGAGCTGTTTTTT. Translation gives CASSTTSGRATGELFF.

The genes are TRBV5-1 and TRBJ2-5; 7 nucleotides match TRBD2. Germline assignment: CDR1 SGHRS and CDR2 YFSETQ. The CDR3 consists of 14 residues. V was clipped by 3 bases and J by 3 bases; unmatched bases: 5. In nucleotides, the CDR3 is TGCGCCAGCAGCTGGGACTACGAGAAAGAGACCCAGTACTTC. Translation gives CASSWDYEKETQYF.

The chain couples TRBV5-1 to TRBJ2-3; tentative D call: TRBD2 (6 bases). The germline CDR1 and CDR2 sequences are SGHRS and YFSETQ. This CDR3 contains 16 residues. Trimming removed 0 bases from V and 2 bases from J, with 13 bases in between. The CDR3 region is CASSLALAQNTDTQYF. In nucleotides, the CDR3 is TGCGCCAGCAGCTTGGCTCTAGCGCAGAACACAGATACGCAGTATTTT.

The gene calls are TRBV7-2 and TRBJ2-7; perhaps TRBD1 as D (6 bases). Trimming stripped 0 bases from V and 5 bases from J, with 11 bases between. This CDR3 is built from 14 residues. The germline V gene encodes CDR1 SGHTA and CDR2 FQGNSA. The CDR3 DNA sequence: TGTGCCAGCAGCTTAGCCCTCACAGGGAACGAGCAGTACTTC. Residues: CASSLALTGNEQYF.

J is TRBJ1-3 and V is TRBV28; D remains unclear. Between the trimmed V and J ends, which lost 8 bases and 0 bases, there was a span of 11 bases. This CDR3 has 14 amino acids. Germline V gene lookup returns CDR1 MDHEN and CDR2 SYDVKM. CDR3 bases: TGTGCCAGCTCCCGCCGGGACTCTGGAAACACCATATATTTT. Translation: CASSRRDSGNTIYF.

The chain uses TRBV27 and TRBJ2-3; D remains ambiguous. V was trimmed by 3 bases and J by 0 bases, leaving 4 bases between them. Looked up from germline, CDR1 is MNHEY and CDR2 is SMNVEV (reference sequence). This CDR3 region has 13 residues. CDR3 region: CASSFLSTDTQYF. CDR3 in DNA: TGTGCCAGCAGTTTCCTCAGCACAGATACGCAGTATTTT.

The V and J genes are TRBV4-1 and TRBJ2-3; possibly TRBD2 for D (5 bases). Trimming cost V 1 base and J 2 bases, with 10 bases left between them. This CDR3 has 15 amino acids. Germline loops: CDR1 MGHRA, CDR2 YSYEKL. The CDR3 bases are TGCGCCAGCAGCCAAGTTCGGGGAAACACAGATACGCAGTATTTT. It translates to CASSQVRGNTDTQYF.